This T cell receptor beta chain derives from a study of cytomegalovirus exposure and HLA in healthy donors (TCRdb year 2017). Background on the whole study: In an earlier analysis of 587 of the donors, about 270 Gb of sequence data and about 110 million unique TCR beta sequences from 180 million or so T cells were reported. An early release covering 550 to 700 HLA-typed donors comprised around 300 gigabases of sequencing data and 65 million to 100 million unique TCR sequences. Of the roughly 400 genotyped donors, roughly 85% fell in the genetic ancestry cluster associated with self-reported Caucasian donors. The study was designed to test whether signatures of past pathogen exposure could be identified by cataloging public T cell receptors. The study used immunosequencing to profile the T cell repertoires of about 670 subjects and linked those repertoires to cytomegalovirus serostatus. A separate validation cohort of more than 100 different subjects was used in addition to the approximately 670-subject first cohort. The study combined high-throughput TCR immunosequencing, statistical association of individual TCRs with disease status, and machine learning to predict cytomegalovirus infection status. A later analysis re-analyzed previously published TCR beta repertoires from 660 or so donors and added high-resolution HLA genotyping to study TCR occurrence patterns. In the later analysis, no new phenotypic data were used to find candidate immune exposures; instead, reliance was placed on TCR beta sequences and their occurrence across donors. An earlier analysis of some 600 of the donors applied high-throughput TCR beta sequencing to assess whether each TCR beta V gene segment acted as functional or pseudogenic. Donor age, sex, ethnicity and CMV serostatus were compiled alongside the repertoire data. A later genetic analysis took genome-wide SNP genotypes for about 55% of the roughly 700 donors and used that subset as a discovery cohort. All discovery cohort repertoires had been generated using a single sequencing platform. Class I and class II HLA loci were covered by the typing at four-digit resolution. Typing coverage differed by locus: A, B, C, DRB1 and DQB1 were typed in about 620-640 donors, DQA1 in 522, DPA1 in around 610, and DPB1 in approximately 450. Because of strong linkage in the cohort, roughly five DR-DQ haplotypes were treated as single units for association and clustering. Across approximately 400 genotyped donors of the cohort, an average of roughly 230,000 unique TCR beta nucleotide sequences per donor were sequenced, and around 19% of those sequences were non-productive. General conclusions and limits of the study: In a later genetic analysis, a missense DCLRE1C variant was associated with V-gene and J-gene trimming of TCR beta chains, and the association was replicated in an independent cohort. The study listed 164 TCR beta chains as associated with cytomegalovirus. In a later analysis, most CMV-associated TCR beta chains were found to appear HLA-restricted, with HLA associations seemingly driven largely by CMV exposure. A group of highly shared sequence variants was considered likely to be a technical artifact of the sequencing pipeline. Strong co-occurrence of HLA alleles, especially DR and DQ, made assigning TCR associations to individual alleles difficult. Because counts were too low, roughly 16 rarely observed V segments, including chromosome 9 orphons, were excluded from the earlier analysis of 587 of the donors. Presence/absence analyses assumed roughly uniform sequencing depth across donors, an assumption that may not hold. According to the authors, the approach could potentially be generalized to other disease states and immunological phenotypes. In a later analysis, around 15,000 TCR beta sequences were associated with specific HLA alleles at a false discovery rate of 0.05. A few of the identified cytomegalovirus-associated TCR beta chains were confirmed in vitro to be specific for cytomegalovirus antigens. Only TCR beta chains were sequenced in this cohort, and the absence of alpha or paired-chain data limited detectable features. The classifier was reported to diagnose cytomegalovirus status with high specificity and sensitivity in both the original and validation cohorts. In a later analysis, several top co-occurrence clusters were reported to appear linked to parvovirus B19, influenza, CMV and Epstein-Barr virus. A later analysis found that HLA-associated TCR beta chains were more clonally expanded and had lower generation probabilities than equally common non-associated chains. In an earlier analysis of around 600 of the donors, most TCR beta V segments appeared in productive rearrangements about 90% or about 30% of the time, broadly matching IMGT annotations. Across donors, most TCR sequences were observed very rarely, whereas some public TCRs were present in many individuals. The only immune exposure information available for the cohort was CMV serostatus. In a later genetic analysis, fewer N-insertions in productive TCRs were reported among donors in an Asian-associated ancestry cluster than the roughly 640-donor mean. According to a later analysis, TCR association rates differed among HLA loci, with DRB1 alleles showing the most associated TCRs and HLA-C alleles showing the fewest. HLA typing was unavailable for some donors at each locus, so association tests used only the typed subset. A further reported finding was that TCR beta sequences accurately predicted the HLA-A and HLA-B alleles for most subjects in the first cohort. Correlated functional status among segregating V segments might be attributable to linkage disequilibrium, but an unknown experimental factor could not be ruled out. Because the 87-base-pair reads could not distinguish some IMGT-functional V segments, including TRBV6-2 and TRBV6-3, those segments were excluded.

Libraries were made using the immunoSEQ multiplex PCR assay. The multiplex PCR relied on a mix of 60 forward primers for TCR Vbeta segments and 13 reverse primers for TCR Jbeta segments. Amplification of the CDR3 region of rearranged TCR beta genes was performed with a multiplex PCR assay on genomic DNA. Amplified TCR beta libraries were sequenced as 87-base-pair reads on the Illumina HiSeq System. Per the source publication's procedure: In a later analysis, tens of millions of unique TCR beta chains were counted across the approximately 620 repertoires, and approximately 11 million of these chains were shared by at least two donors. A nearest-neighbor algorithm error-corrected the raw reads and collapsed the reads into unique sequences, merging closely related sequences to remove PCR and sequencing errors. Alignment of CDR3 sequences to IMGT reference sequences was used to assign V, D and J gene segments. For a sequence to be retained, a match of at least six nucleotides to both a V gene segment and a J gene segment was required. A rearrangement was called productive if the CDR3 had no stop codons and remained in frame with V and J, and every other rearrangement was called non-productive. Following IMGT convention, CDR3 was defined as the stretch from the second conserved V-encoded cysteine to the conserved J-encoded phenylalanine. Sequences without an unambiguous match to a single V gene segment were excluded from the earlier analysis of several hundred of the donors. In an earlier analysis of around 590 of the donors, a V segment was called functional when productive rearrangements were above 56.7%, and segregating when the standard deviation between donors exceeded 5%. To diagnose cytomegalovirus status from the catalog of TCR beta chain sequences, a statistical classification framework was built. In a later analysis, TCR nucleotide sequences were compared against IMGT/GENE-DB human TR gene sequences so that V and J genes could be assigned. Using the TCRdist pipeline, a later analysis assigned CDR3 sequences along with most-parsimonious VDJ recombination scenarios. In a later analysis, each TCR beta chain was defined by its CDR3 amino acid sequence together with its V-gene family, and reads without a unique V-gene family were excluded. To address suspected cross-contamination and a sequencing artifact, a later analysis removed approximately 600 highly shared, low-generation-probability nucleotide sequences. In a later analysis, a clonal expansion index was calculated for each public chain from normalized within-repertoire ranks of inferred template counts. In a later analysis, generation probabilities were computed with a VDJ recombination model fitted to out-of-frame rearrangements, and the resulting probabilities were checked against IGoR. In a later analysis, TCR-TCR, TCR-HLA and TCR-CMV co-occurrence was scored with hypergeometric tests, and a repertoire-size bias correction was applied to TCR pairs. A later analysis estimated false discovery rates by permuting HLA or CMV assignments 20 times. In a later analysis, co-occurring TCRs were grouped using DBSCAN, and TCRdist sequence similarity was added for clustering within HLA-allele-positive subsets. For co-occurrence clustering, repertoires with fewer than 30,000 or more than 120,000 public chains were excluded, along with four to six repertoires with anomalous nucleotide sharing. TCRdb retrieved this table from immuneACCESS and kept in-frame rearrangements only. Not all clones are present; in checked studies, unresolved V genes account for under half, and no reason is known for the remainder. V and J calls and clone size are as listed in that table; D and trimming were resolved from the DNA. In all, the sample holds 95,000 to 130,000 clones, and over 8% of those were seen once. Of the sample, 3% to 3.5% is held by the ten largest clones.

In total, just over 650 healthy bone marrow donors made up the cohort. All cohort members were sampled while nominally healthy, although unrecorded immune exposures were likely present. The donor tested CMV seronegative, placing the donor among the 300 to 400 seronegative members of the cohort. A peripheral blood sample was provided by each donor, and peripheral blood mononuclear cells were used for TCR beta sequencing. Genomic DNA was extracted from the blood cell samples with the Qiagen DNeasy Blood Extraction Kit. The sample holds a few counts of this clone. This receptor's antigen is unknown. Per-base quality was not reported, and no clone a single base away is much larger than it. The germline V gene (reference sequence) provides CDR1 LNHDA and CDR2 SQIVND. The V end gives up 1 base and the J end 8 bases, leaving 4 bases in the junction not matched to a gene. The cysteine opens and the phenylalanine closes a CDR3 of 14 amino acids. Only the CDR3 portion is preserved as DNA: 42 bases, with reading frame beginning at the first base.

This receptor was taken from a man younger than 40 in good health and CMV-seronegative. The sequence links TRBV19 to TRBJ2-1, and TRBD2 matches 8 of the central bases. Source material: PBMCs. The nucleotides read TGTGCCAGTAGTATAGCGGGGGGGCCGTATGAGCAGTTCTTC. Its amino acids are CASSIAGGPYEQFF.